This TCR beta chain was identified during a study of blood T cells in healthy people across ages. General study results and limits: More naive CD4+ cells and higher diversity were found in long-lived than in aged donors.

The sample holds many counts of this clonotype. Its target is unknown. Per germline, CDR1 SNHLY and CDR2 FYNNEI. The CDR3 is 13 amino acids. Trimming took 6 bases from V and 0 from J, leaving 6 bases between them. Russia was home to the donors, healthy Caucasian individuals aged about 6 to 90. Every sample had a minimum of 6 million PBMCs isolated. The use of a sample-barcoded 5' primer and a J-beta primer mix characterized a second PCR of about 7 to 12 cycles. Via MiXCR, TCRdb re-called the 5' RACE reads, giving one row per CDR3 protein. The data hold about 780,000 distinct CDR3 sequences, with about 62% observed a single time.

Specimen: blood. This TCR was recovered from a man aged 30 to 39 in good health. The gene calls are TRBV2 and TRBJ2-4; D not resolved. The CDR3: CASSRIAKNIQYF. The CDR3 nucleotides are TGTGCCAGCAGCCGTATAGCCAAAAACATTCAGTACTTC.